One sample yielded the 23 T cell receptor beta chains listed below, sequenced in a study of blood T cell repertoires in COVID-19. TCRdb keeps only in-frame clones here, not all; method: immunoSEQ multiplex PCR. The sample holds about 130,000 clones, under 85% seen once. Input material: peripheral blood. These TCRs come from a man aged 35 to 55 with active or convalescent COVID-19.

This clone was seen a handful of times. The genes are TRBV19 and TRBJ1-5; 10 bases fit TRBD1. Losses at the gene ends were 3 bases for V and 6 bases for J; bases not matched to a gene: 8. This CDR3 has 16 residues. The germline V gene encodes CDR1 LNHDA and CDR2 SQIVND (reference sequence). The CDR3, as DNA: TGTGCCAGTAGTATCTGGGACAGGGGAGATAGTCAGCCCCAGCATTTT. Translated: CASSIWDRGDSQPQHF.

J is TRBJ1-2 and V is TRBV7-2; TRBD1 agrees at 7 bases. The CDR3 totals 13 residues. CDR1 is SGHTA, CDR2 FQGNSA, per germline. J gave up 3 bases and V 6 bases, and 4 bases lay outside the gene matches. The CDR3 DNA is TGTGCCAGCAGAACAGGGGCGGACTATGGCTACACCTTC. This encodes CASRTGADYGYTF.

This chain joins TRBV6-6 and TRBJ2-7, with 8 bases lining up with TRBD1. With 5 bases clipped from V and 4 bases from J, the junction kept 4 bases outside the gene matches. CDR3 length: 13 residues. Germline CDR1 and CDR2: MNHNY and SVGAGI (reference sequence). CDR3 region: CASSTDRAYEQYF. In DNA, the CDR3 is TGTGCCAGCAGTACGGACAGGGCATACGAGCAGTACTTC.

V and J are TRBV6-1 and TRBJ2-7; D possibly corresponds to TRBD1 (5 bases). V lost 2 bases, J lost 4 bases, and 9 bases lay in between. There are 13 residues in the CDR3. CDR1 and CDR2 (germline): MNHNS, SASEGT. The CDR3 nucleotides are TGTGCCAGCAGTGAACAGGGTCGGTACGAGCAGTACTTC. It translates to CASSEQGRYEQYF.

This sequence joins TRBV28 and TRBJ2-1; 9 nucleotides align to TRBD2. Germline-derived CDR1 and CDR2 are MDHEN and SYDVKM. This CDR3 has 17 amino acids. Unmatched junction bases numbered 10, after V lost 6 bases and J lost 1 base. The CDR3 DNA reads as TGTGCCAGCAGCCCGGTGGGTAGCGGGGGTTCCTACAATGAGCAGTTCTTC. It encodes CASSPVGSGGSYNEQFF.

The V and J genes are TRBV10-1 and TRBJ2-1; TRBD1 agrees at 10 bases. There are 15 residues in the CDR3. The germline V gene has CDR1 WNHNN and CDR2 SYGVQD (reference sequence). V was pared by 6 bases and J by 11 bases, with 13 bases of the junction left unmatched. The chain's CDR3 is CASSATGTGEKKQFF. The CDR3 DNA reads TGCGCCAGCAGCGCTACCGGGACAGGGGAGAAAAAGCAGTTCTTC.

The rearrangement joins TRBV19 to TRBJ2-7; D possibly uses TRBD1 or TRBD2 (5 bases each). Trimming removed 4 bases at V and 5 bases at J, with 12 bases between. The germline CDR1 and CDR2 sequences are LNHDA and SQIVND (reference sequence). The CDR3 loop spans 13 amino acids. CDR3 sequence reads: CASSKEGRNEQYF. In DNA, the CDR3 is TGTGCCAGTAGTAAAGAGGGGCGAAACGAGCAGTACTTC.

The gene calls are TRBV25-1 and TRBJ1-1, with D maybe TRBD1 (6 bases). CDR1 and CDR2 (germline): MGHDK, SYGVNS. Between the trimmed V and J ends, which lost 4 bases and 0 bases, there was a span of 21 bases. There are 18 residues in the CDR3. CDR3 in amino acids: CASSVVGAGGLMNTEAFF. The CDR3 DNA reads TGTGCCAGCAGTGTGGTAGGGGCGGGGGGCCTTATGAACACTGAAGCTTTCTTT.

The chain employs TRBV6-5 and TRBJ2-5; TRBD2 agrees at 13 bases. The V gene's germline CDR1 is MNHEY and CDR2 SVGAGI. The CDR3 contains 15 residues. Unmatched junction bases numbered 1, after V lost 5 bases and J lost 1 base. CDR3 protein: CASSRLAGGQETQYF. The CDR3, as DNA: TGTGCCAGCAGTCGACTAGCGGGGGGCCAAGAGACCCAGTACTTC.

This chain's CDR3 is CASSPRGDPGNTIYF. In nucleotides, the CDR3 is TGTGCCAGCTCACCACGGGGGGATCCTGGAAACACCATATATTTT. The chain has TRBV18 and TRBJ1-3; perhaps TRBD1 as D (5 bases). The V gene's germline CDR1 is KGHSH and CDR2 LQKENI. The CDR3 is 15 residues long. The ends were cut back, 1 base at V and 2 bases at J, with 9 bases in the middle.

The chain is built from TRBV2 and TRBJ1-6; D unclear. The CDR3 has 14 amino acids. CDR1 SNHLY and CDR2 FYNNEI come from the germline V gene. Trimming shortened V by 3 bases and J by 6 bases, and 9 bases separated the two germline ends. This chain's CDR3 is CASSDARGNSPLHF. The CDR3 DNA is TGTGCCAGCAGTGACGCGCGGGGTAATTCACCCCTCCACTTT. Supplemented by reference TRBV2 and TRBJ1-6, the full variable domain reads EPEVTQTPSHQVTQMGQEVILRCVPISNHLYFYWYRQILGQKVEFLVSFYNNEISEKSEIFDDQFSVERPDGSNFTLKIRSTKLEDSAMYFCASSDARGNSPLHFGNGTRLTVT.

This clone was seen only once. Here the CDR3 DNA reads TGCGCCAGGGGGGGTCAGGGTGGAGGCCAGCCCCAGCATTTT. It specifies CARGGQGGGQPQHF. The rearrangement uses TRBV23-1 and TRBJ1-5; D may be TRBD1 (5 bases). TRBV23-1 is an ORF for which the function is uncertain. Trimming removed 9 bases at V and 7 bases at J, with 19 bases between. This CDR3 has 14 amino acids.

The chain recombines TRBV6-2 or TRBV6-3 with TRBJ1-2; a possible D gene is TRBD1 (5 bases). Germline V gives CDR1 MNHEY, CDR2 SVGEGT. The ends were cut back, 6 bases at V and 8 bases at J, with 22 bases in the middle. CDR3 length equals 15 residues. The CDR3 DNA is TGTGCCAGCAGCCGCGGGGGAGGCACTGAAGCGGGCTACACCTTC. The encoded protein is CASSRGGGTEAGYTF.

V usage is TRBV10-2 and J usage is TRBJ2-1, with D possibly TRBD2 on 6 matching bases. V was cut by 4 bases and J by 0 bases, with 16 bases left in between. Germline V gives CDR1 WSHSY, CDR2 SAAADI. This CDR3 comprises 17 residues. The DNA of the CDR3 is TGCGCCAGCAGTGTGGGGGGAATATTGAGCTCCTACAATGAGCAGTTCTTC. Its protein product is CASSVGGILSSYNEQFF.

This clone was counted once. The genes are TRBV7-2 and TRBJ1-2; D gene uncertain. V was trimmed by 0 bases and J by 0 bases, leaving 5 bases between them. Per the germline V gene, CDR1 is SGHTA and CDR2 is FQGNSA. The CDR3 has 14 amino acids. In nucleotides, the CDR3 is TGTGCCAGCAGCTTAGCTCTATCTAACTATGGCTACACCTTC. Translation: CASSLALSNYGYTF.

The chain carries TRBV19 and TRBJ2-5, with TRBD1 identical over 11 bases. Germline V lookup: CDR1 LNHDA, CDR2 SQIVND (reference sequence). J gave up 5 bases and V 5 bases, and 19 bases lay outside the gene matches. This CDR3 spans 19 amino acids. This chain's CDR3 is CASSFRTGGKGGKEETQYF. Here the CDR3 DNA reads TGTGCCAGTAGTTTCCGGACAGGGGGCAAAGGGGGCAAGGAGGAGACCCAGTACTTC.

The rearrangement uses TRBV3-1 (or the pseudogene TRBV3-2) and TRBJ1-2, with TRBD1 identical over 8 bases. Germline assignment: CDR1 LGHDT and CDR2 YNNKEL (reference sequence). The CDR3 consists of 14 residues. V lost 2 bases and J lost 4; bases outside the gene matches: 3. The CDR3 DNA reads TGTGCCAGCAGCCAACGCGGACAGGGCTATGGCTACACCTTC. The encoded protein is CASSQRGQGYGYTF.

This clone has a handful of counts. J is TRBJ1-2 and V is TRBV6-5, with 7 nucleotides matching TRBD1. This CDR3 contains 13 residues. Losses at the gene ends were 9 bases for V and 4 bases for J; bases not matched to a gene: 8. CDR1 MNHEY and CDR2 SVGAGI come from the germline V gene. The DNA for the CDR3 is TGTGCCAGTGATGGGGACAGATCCTATGGCTACACCTTC. Protein: CASDGDRSYGYTF.

CDR3 DNA sequence: TGTGCCAGCAGTCGAGAGTTCGAGCAGTACTTC. Residues: CASSREFEQYF. This rearrangement joins TRBV11-1 to TRBJ2-7; D not resolved. V lost 6 bases and J lost 6, with 9 bases in between. Per germline, CDR1 SGHAT and CDR2 FQDESV (reference sequence). This CDR3 is 11 amino acids long.

The gene calls are TRBV5-1 and TRBJ2-3; 7 nucleotides match TRBD2. The ends lost 0 bases at V and 6 bases at J; junction bases unmatched: 4. Germline V gives CDR1 SGHRS, CDR2 YFSETQ. CDR3 length: 14 amino acids. CDR3 region: CASSLGGSGDTQYF. The CDR3 DNA reads as TGCGCCAGCAGCTTGGGGGGTAGCGGGGATACGCAGTATTTT. Based on the CDR3 plus reference TRBV5-1 and TRBJ2-3, the full variable domain is KAGVTQTPRYLIKTRGQQVTLSCSPISGHRSVSWYQQTPGQGLQFLFEYFSETQRNKGNFPGRFSGRQFSNSRSEMNVSTLELGDSALYLCASSLGGSGDTQYFGPGTRLTVL.

This chain uses TRBV25-1 with TRBJ2-5; D perhaps matches TRBD2 (6 bases). V shed 8 bases and J shed 5 bases, with 12 bases lying between them. The length of the CDR3 is 12 residues. Germline CDR1 and CDR2: MGHDK and SYGVNS. The CDR3 sequence: CASVGGRETQYF. In DNA, the CDR3 is TGTGCCAGCGTCGGGGGTAGGGAGACCCAGTACTTC.

The V and J genes are TRBV18 and TRBJ2-2; 7 bases agree with TRBD1. Germline V gene sequence: CDR1 KGHSH, CDR2 LQKENI. There are 15 residues in the CDR3. V lost 5 bases and J lost 3; bases outside the gene matches: 6. The CDR3 DNA follows: TGTGCCAGCTCAGCACAGGGGTACGACACCGGGGAGCTGTTTTTT. Translating it yields CASSAQGYDTGELFF.

This chain uses TRBV3-1 (or the pseudogene TRBV3-2) with TRBJ1-4; possible D gene TRBD1, 6 bases. Germline CDR1 and CDR2: LGHDT and YNNKEL (reference sequence). The CDR3 consists of 17 residues. The V end was cut by 6 bases, the J end by 3 bases, with 20 bases between. The CDR3 reads CASRRRGGLGANEKLFF. CDR3 coding DNA: TGTGCCAGCAGGCGAAGGGGGGGTCTCGGGGCTAATGAAAAACTGTTTTTT.